The 21 T cell receptor beta chains in this list originate from one sample, sequenced in a study of beta chain features in type 1 diabetes. The antigens of these receptors remain unknown. Expressed TCRB transcripts were sequenced, since all the RNA that had been isolated was reverse transcribed. Sequenced by immunoSEQ multiplex PCR; TCRdb stores in-frame clones only, minus some. In the table there are 600,000 or so clones, around 12% of which are singletons. Notes on the study in general: Across all four CD4+ subsets, people with type 1 diabetes showed modestly shorter TCRB CDR3s.

The sequenced sample consisted of naive CD4+ T cells from blood. The source of these receptors is a young man with type 1 diabetes.

The chain uses TRBV19 and TRBJ1-2; D perhaps matches TRBD1 (6 bases). Trimming shortened V by 4 bases and J by 1 base, and 19 bases separated the two germline ends. CDR3 length: 17 residues. The V gene's germline CDR1 is LNHDA and CDR2 SQIVND (reference sequence). CDR3 in DNA: TGTGCCAGTAGTACCACCCGGTCCGGGACATATAACTATGGCTACACCTTC. This translates into CASSTTRSGTYNYGYTF.

This sequence joins TRBV7-9 and TRBJ1-5; no reliable D call. Trimming took 1 base from V and 5 from J, leaving 6 bases between them. Germline V gene lookup returns CDR1 SEHNR and CDR2 FQNEAQ (reference sequence). The CDR3 has 13 residues. The CDR3 protein is CASSLEGDQPQHF. The CDR3 region has the DNA TGTGCCAGCAGCTTAGAGGGCGATCAGCCCCAGCATTTT.

This chain links TRBV11-2 with TRBJ2-5; 9 bases agree with TRBD1. The J call could be wrong; TRBJ2-7 is a better fit for the DNA end. Per germline, CDR1 SGHAT and CDR2 FQNNGV. This CDR3 contains 14 residues. As DNA, the CDR3 is TGTGCCAGCAGCTTAGGTGGACAGGGGTACGAGCAGTACTTC. This translates into CASSLGGQGYEQYF.

There are a few counts of this clone. The CDR3 region is CASSDPGNEQFF. The CDR3, as DNA: TGTGCCAGCAGTGACCCAGGCAATGAGCAGTTCTTC. The chain carries TRBV2 and TRBJ2-1, with unresolved D. Germline V lookup: CDR1 SNHLY, CDR2 FYNNEI. Trimming shortened V by 3 bases and J by 6 bases, and 6 bases separated the two germline ends. The CDR3 sequence is 12 residues long.

The table lists this clone with a few counts. The V gene is TRBV5-4, the J gene TRBJ1-1; D perhaps matches TRBD1 (6 bases). Germline V gives CDR1 SGHNT, CDR2 YYREEE (reference sequence). Trimming stripped 4 bases from V and 6 bases from J, with 10 bases between. The CDR3 contains 12 residues. CDR3 DNA: TGTGCCAGCAGCCCGTACAGGGCTGAAGCTTTCTTT. Encoded protein: CASSPYRAEAFF.

This clone was seen only a few times. J is TRBJ1-3 and V is TRBV4-3, with D tentatively TRBD1 (6 bases). V shed 4 bases and J shed 4 bases, with 14 bases lying between them. The CDR3 is 15 amino acids. CDR1 and CDR2 from the germline V gene are LGHNA and YSLEER. The CDR3 nucleotides read TGCGCCAGCAGCCCGCAGGGGCTCCACGGAAACACCATATATTTT. Its protein is CASSPQGLHGNTIYF.

This clone was seen a handful of times. V gene TRBV27 combines with J gene TRBJ1-1; D is possibly TRBD1 (5 bases). CDR1 MNHEY and CDR2 SMNVEV come from the germline V gene (reference sequence). This CDR3 has 14 amino acids. Trimming stripped 2 bases from V and 5 bases from J, with 12 bases between. This CDR3 reads CASSLDRQGTEAFF. The CDR3 DNA reads as TGTGCCAGCAGTTTAGATCGTCAGGGTACTGAAGCTTTCTTT.

V usage is TRBV11-3 and J usage is TRBJ2-7; D is uncertain. The CDR3 totals 14 residues. V was shortened by 0 bases and J by 3 bases, with 9 bases between the two germline ends. CDR1 and CDR2 (germline): SGHNT, YENEEA. In DNA, the CDR3 is TGTGCCAGCAGCTTAGAAGGTTCAGGCTACGAGCAGTACTTC. Protein product: CASSLEGSGYEQYF.

This clone turned up a few times. The V gene is TRBV7-2, the J gene TRBJ2-5; TRBD1 matches at 9 bases. The V gene's germline CDR1 is SGHTA and CDR2 FQGNSA. The length of the CDR3 is 16 residues. Unmatched junction bases numbered 8, after V lost 0 bases and J lost 6 bases. The CDR3 sequence: CASSLALTGGKKTQYF. In nucleotides, the CDR3 is TGTGCCAGCAGCTTAGCGCTAACAGGGGGCAAGAAGACCCAGTACTTC.

The chain employs TRBV7-2 and TRBJ1-2, with 7 nucleotides matching TRBD1. With V trimmed by 6 bases and J by 7 bases, 5 bases remained unmatched. This CDR3 contains 12 residues. CDR1 is SGHTA, CDR2 FQGNSA, per germline. DNA for the CDR3: TGTGCCAGCAGTCAAGACAGGGTTGGCTACACCTTC. Translation: CASSQDRVGYTF.

This clone has just a few counts. The chain recombines TRBV20-1 with TRBJ1-1; no clear D gene. Looked up from germline, CDR1 is DFQATT and CDR2 is SNEGSKA (reference sequence). The CDR3 is 11 amino acids. The ends were cut back, 3 bases at V and 0 bases at J, with 2 bases in the middle. The CDR3 is CSASVNTEAFF. DNA for the CDR3: TGCAGTGCTAGCGTGAACACTGAAGCTTTCTTT.

This clone was detected only a few times. Here the CDR3 DNA reads TGTGCCAGCAGCGCACTGGGGGGAGATACGCAGTATTTT. It translates to CASSALGGDTQYF. V usage is TRBV9 and J usage is TRBJ2-3, with D tentatively TRBD2 (6 bases). CDR3 length: 13 residues. Germline V lookup: CDR1 SGDLS, CDR2 YYNGEE. Deletions cut 3 bases from V and 5 bases from J, with 10 bases between.

This clone was found a few times. CDR3 sequence: CASSQEYMGNQPQHF. The CDR3 nucleotides read TGTGCCAGCAGCCAAGAATACATGGGCAATCAGCCCCAGCATTTT. The chain has TRBV4-2 and TRBJ1-5, with D hard to call. Germline V gene data show CDR1 as LGHNA and CDR2 as YNFKEQ. V lost 0 bases, J lost 2 bases, and 8 bases lay in between. The CDR3 is made up of 15 amino acids.

This clone was observed a few times. The chain links TRBV30 to TRBJ1-4, with D possibly TRBD1 on 5 matching bases. This CDR3 has 13 residues. The V gene's germline CDR1 is GTSNPN and CDR2 SVGIG (reference sequence). Trimming pared 3 bases from V and 5 bases from J, leaving 10 bases between. The CDR3 loop is CAWSPGTNEKLFF. CDR3 DNA sequence: TGTGCCTGGAGCCCAGGGACCAATGAAAAACTGTTTTTT.

The CDR3 bases are TGTGCCAGTAACCTGCCGGGACAAAAAAACATTCAGTACTTC. Protein sequence: CASNLPGQKNIQYF. This chain links TRBV19 with TRBJ2-4, with a weak D call TRBD1 (6 bases). This CDR3 has 14 residues. Germline values: CDR1 LNHDA, CDR2 SQIVND (reference sequence). V was pared by 7 bases and J by 4 bases, with 14 bases between.

This clone was recorded a few times. The CDR3 is CASSYSTRGYEQYF. DNA of the CDR3: TGTGCCAGCAGTTACTCGACTCGGGGCTACGAGCAGTACTTC. V and J are TRBV6-5 and TRBJ2-7; a possible D gene is TRBD2 (5 bases). The CDR3 is 14 amino acids. CDR1 is MNHEY, CDR2 SVGAGI, per germline. With 0 bases removed from V and 3 bases from J, the gap between germline ends came to 9 bases.

V is TRBV27 and J is TRBJ2-3, with D possibly called TRBD1 or TRBD2 (5 bases each). In germline, CDR1 is MNHEY, CDR2 SMNVEV (reference sequence). There are 12 residues in the CDR3. V gave up 8 bases and J gave up 8 bases, with 14 bases separating them. In DNA form, the CDR3 reads TGTGCCAGCGCTGAGGGGCCTGGTACGCAGTATTTT. Protein sequence: CASAEGPGTQYF.

About this clone: Within the sample, other DNA sequences also encode this same CDR3. V usage is TRBV19 and J usage is TRBJ2-5, with D perhaps TRBD1 (6 bases). Germline loops: CDR1 LNHDA, CDR2 SQIVND (reference sequence). V lost 5 bases and J lost 5, with 12 bases in between. This CDR3 contains 13 residues. Here the CDR3 DNA reads TGTGCCAGTAGTTCGACAGGACTGGAGACCCAGTACTTC. As protein: CASSSTGLETQYF.

The V call is TRBV2, the J call TRBJ1-2; tentatively, D is TRBD1 (5 bases). Germline-derived CDR1 and CDR2 are SNHLY and FYNNEI. With 7 bases removed from V and 2 bases from J, the gap between germline ends came to 14 bases. The CDR3 covers 14 residues. CDR3 sequence (DNA): TGTGCCAGCACCCTTAGGGCAGGGAACTATGGCTACACCTTC. It codes for CASTLRAGNYGYTF. Filled out from reference TRBV2 and TRBJ1-2, the complete variable domain reads EPEVTQTPSHQVTQMGQEVILRCVPISNHLYFYWYRQILGQKVEFLVSFYNNEISEKSEIFDDQFSVERPDGSNFTLKIRSTKLEDSAMYFCASTLRAGNYGYTFGSGTRLTVV.

In its sample, this clone was seen a few times. The rearrangement links TRBV7-8 to TRBJ1-5; a weak D match, TRBD1 (6 bases). This CDR3 comprises 17 residues. Trimming shortened V by 5 bases and J by 6 bases, and 23 bases separated the two germline ends. Looked up from germline, CDR1 is SGHVS and CDR2 is FQNEAQ. The CDR3 bases are TGTGCCAGCAGCCCGCGAAGAACAGGGCGGCGGTCTCAGCCCCAGCATTTT. It codes for CASSPRRTGRRSQPQHF.

This clone was picked up a small number of times. The chain links TRBV4-1 to TRBJ2-5; tentative D call: TRBD2 (6 bases). Germline CDR1 MGHRA, CDR2 YSYEKL. The germline V and J ends were trimmed by 0 bases and 2 bases, with 16 bases remaining between them. The CDR3 sequence is 17 residues long. CDR3 loop: CASSQDPVGRVQETQYF. In DNA, the CDR3 is TGCGCCAGCAGCCAAGATCCCGTCGGGAGAGTTCAAGAGACCCAGTACTTC.